This T cell receptor beta chain came from a study of circulating and synovial CD4+ cells in juvenile arthritis. The study's findings and limits: Overlap with synovium rose as more T cells were sequenced. These repertoires were less diverse than bulk blood CD4 repertoires. The pathogenic-like versus bulk T cell difference escaped Vbeta family analysis. CPL versus bulk CD4 samples: T cell genome counts differed by at least an order of magnitude.

The germline V gene has CDR1 LNHDA and CDR2 SQIVND (reference sequence). J was trimmed by 6 bases and V by 4 bases; bases with no gene match: 8. The CDR3 extends over 15 amino acids. Produced via immunoSEQ multiplex PCR; TCRdb's table is partial and in-frame only. The sample contains over 30,000 clones, roughly 96% of which appear only once. Points on this clone: Its target is unknown.

This receptor was obtained from a human donor with juvenile idiopathic arthritis. This chain connects TRBV19 to TRBJ1-1; TRBD1 matches at 10 bases. The sequenced material came from CD4+ T cells from blood. The CDR3 nucleotides read TGTGCCAGTAGTAAACGACAGGGGGCGCGGGCTGAAGCTTTCTTT. This encodes CASSKRQGARAEAFF.